These 21 T cell receptor beta chains were all obtained from the same sample, sequenced in a study of neoadjuvant nivolumab and ipilimumab in lung cancer. Data came from immunoSEQ multiplex PCR; TCRdb stores just in-frame clones and leaves some out. The repertoire holds approximately 31,000 clones, with 90% as singletons. The source was peripheral blood, collected after neoadjuvant nivolumab, alone or with ipilimumab, at or shortly before surgery. These receptors all stem from an adult with non-small cell lung cancer.

V usage is TRBV5-1 and J usage is TRBJ2-7; D is possibly TRBD1 (5 bases). CDR1 and CDR2 from the germline V gene are SGHRS and YFSETQ. The CDR3 loop spans 15 amino acids. V shed 0 bases and J shed 5 bases, with 15 bases lying between them. CDR3 sequence reads: CASSLDWGLRDEQYF. CDR3 sequence (DNA): TGCGCCAGCAGCTTGGACTGGGGCCTCCGGGACGAGCAGTACTTC.

The chain links TRBV6-6 to TRBJ1-2, with TRBD1 identical over 8 bases. Unmatched junction bases numbered 11, after V lost 0 bases and J lost 8 bases. The V gene's germline CDR1 is MNHNY and CDR2 SVGAGI (reference sequence). The CDR3 spans 16 residues. The CDR3 loop reads CASSYSRAGGAKGYTF. The CDR3 coding sequence is TGTGCCAGCAGTTACTCGAGGGCAGGGGGCGCGAAGGGCTACACCTTC.

Here the CDR3 DNA reads TGTGCCAGCAGCAGGTCGTTATCGGGGGCGGAAGGTGAAGCTTTCTTT. It is translated as CASSRSLSGAEGEAFF. J is TRBJ1-1 and V is TRBV7-2; maybe TRBD1 (6 bases). Trimming stripped 5 bases from V and 7 bases from J, with 23 bases between. CDR3 length: 16 amino acids. Germline CDR1 is SGHTA and CDR2 is FQGNSA. Full variable domain (missing parts from reference TRBV7-2 and TRBJ1-1): GAGVSQSPSNKVTEKGKDVELRCDPISGHTALYWYRQSLGQGLEFLIYFQGNSAPDKSGLPSDRFSAERTGGSVSTLTIQRTQQEDSAVYLCASSRSLSGAEGEAFFGQGTRLTVV.

V is TRBV6-1 and J is TRBJ2-5; TRBD1 might be the D (6 bases). This CDR3 spans 14 amino acids. V shed 2 bases and J shed 2 bases, with 9 bases lying between them. Germline V gene sequence: CDR1 MNHNS, CDR2 SASEGT. The CDR3 sequence: CASSETGQQETQYF. Written as DNA, the CDR3 is TGTGCCAGCAGTGAAACGGGACAACAAGAGACCCAGTACTTC.

In its sample, this clone was seen a few times. This chain links TRBV2 with TRBJ2-3; 8 bases match TRBD2. V trimming: 4 bases; J trimming: 3 bases; junction bases outside the gene matches: 6. The germline V gene has CDR1 SNHLY and CDR2 FYNNEI. This CDR3 comprises 15 residues. The CDR3 DNA reads as TGTGCCAGCAGTGTAGCAGCGGGGGAGACAGATACGCAGTATTTT. Translation gives CASSVAAGETDTQYF.

The J gene is TRBJ2-5, the V gene TRBV5-4; D call uncertain. Germline V lookup: CDR1 SGHNT, CDR2 YYREEE (reference sequence). V was pared by 0 bases and J by 0 bases, with 0 bases between. The CDR3 runs to 12 residues. The CDR3 bases are TGTGCCAGCAGCTTGGACCAAGAGACCCAGTACTTC. Its protein product is CASSLDQETQYF.

This sequence joins TRBV7-2 and TRBJ1-1; no clear D. V lost 5 bases and J lost 1, with 14 bases in between. This CDR3 is built from 15 residues. CDR1 is SGHTA and CDR2 is FQGNSA in the germline V gene. CDR3 amino acids: CASSQRWGGNTEAFF. Written as DNA, the CDR3 is TGTGCCAGCAGCCAACGGTGGGGAGGGAACACTGAAGCTTTCTTT.

V and J are TRBV7-9 and TRBJ2-5, with D uncertain. Per the germline V gene, CDR1 is SEHNR and CDR2 is FQNEAQ (reference sequence). Trimming stripped 5 bases from V and 5 bases from J, with 6 bases between. This CDR3 region has 11 residues. The CDR3 nucleotides are TGTGCCAGCAGCCCTGGTGAGACCCAGTACTTC. Translation gives CASSPGETQYF.

This chain links TRBV5-6 with TRBJ1-6; a weak D match, TRBD1 (6 bases). The CDR3 totals 14 residues. Germline lookup yields CDR1 SGHDT and CDR2 YYEEEE. V lost 0 bases and J lost 9, with 10 bases in between. The CDR3 region has the DNA TGTGCCAGCAGCTTGGAAAGGGGGACTTCACCCCTCCACTTT. Encoded protein: CASSLERGTSPLHF.

This chain connects TRBV25-1 to TRBJ2-5, with D possibly TRBD1 on 6 matching bases. The CDR3 runs 14 residues. V lost 2 bases to trimming and J lost 0 bases, with 7 bases between them. Germline CDR1 and CDR2: MGHDK and SYGVNS. CDR3 protein: CASSEGTYQETQYF. The DNA for the CDR3 is TGTGCCAGCAGTGAAGGGACATACCAAGAGACCCAGTACTTC.

This clone was seen once. The rearrangement joins TRBV9 to TRBJ1-4; D gene unclear. This CDR3 spans 14 amino acids. Germline V gene data show CDR1 as SGDLS and CDR2 as YYNGEE. Trimming removed 0 bases at V and 3 bases at J, with 6 bases between. CDR3 sequence reads: CASSVAWANEKLFF. The CDR3 DNA is TGTGCCAGCAGCGTAGCTTGGGCTAATGAAAAACTGTTTTTT.

This clone was seen once. This chain connects TRBV6-1 to TRBJ1-6, with TRBD1 identical over 7 bases. Trimming cost V 8 bases and J 10 bases; bases outside gene matches: 8. The CDR3 is made up of 13 amino acids. Germline CDR1 reads MNHNS; CDR2 reads SASEGT. DNA of the CDR3: TGTGCCAGCGGACAGGCGGGCGGATCACCCCTCCACTTT. Protein product: CASGQAGGSPLHF.

The chain employs TRBV19 and TRBJ1-6, with D possibly being TRBD1 (6 bases). Per germline, CDR1 LNHDA and CDR2 SQIVND (reference sequence). Deletions cut 3 bases from V and 8 bases from J, with 14 bases between. The CDR3 has 15 amino acids. CDR3: CASSITGLLDSPLHF. The CDR3 nucleotides read TGTGCCAGTAGTATTACAGGGCTGTTGGATTCACCCCTCCACTTT.

The chain employs TRBV4-2 and TRBJ1-6, with D possibly TRBD1 on 6 matching bases. CDR3 length equals 15 residues. The V gene lost 1 base and the J gene lost 10 bases, with 14 bases spanning the gap. Looked up from germline, CDR1 is LGHNA and CDR2 is YNFKEQ. CDR3 nucleotide sequence: TGTGCCAGCAGCCAAGGTTTTGAGGGGGACTCACCCCTCCACTTT. Translation gives CASSQGFEGDSPLHF.

The chain is built from TRBV2 and TRBJ2-6; weak D call: TRBD2 (5 bases). V lost 5 bases, J lost 0 bases, and 14 bases lay in between. The length of the CDR3 is 17 residues. The germline CDR1 and CDR2 sequences are SNHLY and FYNNEI. The CDR3 sequence: CASSWRGQSSGANVLTF. As DNA, the CDR3 is TGTGCCAGCAGTTGGAGAGGGCAGAGCTCTGGGGCCAACGTCCTGACTTTC.

The chain carries TRBV6-5 and TRBJ2-7, with a possible D match to TRBD1 (6 bases). The germline V and J ends were trimmed by 0 bases and 3 bases, with 12 bases remaining between them. Germline V lookup: CDR1 MNHEY, CDR2 SVGAGI. This CDR3 has 15 amino acids. CDR3 residues: CASSYSLGGIYEQYF. The DNA of the CDR3 is TGTGCCAGCAGTTACTCCTTAGGGGGTATCTACGAGCAGTACTTC.

The gene calls are TRBV9 and TRBJ2-3, with D perhaps assigned TRBD1 or TRBD2 (7 bases each). V lost 2 bases and J lost 4, with 17 bases in between. Germline V gene lookup returns CDR1 SGDLS and CDR2 YYNGEE. CDR3 length equals 16 residues. Here the CDR3 DNA reads TGTGCCAGCAGCGTGGGGCGGGCAGGGGGGGCAGATACGCAGTATTTT. The encoded protein is CASSVGRAGGADTQYF.

The V call is TRBV2, the J call TRBJ2-7; D not resolved. V lost 3 bases to trimming and J lost 4 bases, with 7 bases between them. The CDR3 contains 12 residues. CDR1 is SNHLY and CDR2 is FYNNEI in the germline V gene. Here the CDR3 reads CASSEGGYEQYF. The DNA of the CDR3 is TGTGCCAGCAGTGAGGGTGGTTACGAGCAGTACTTC.

This rearrangement joins TRBV14 to TRBJ1-1; D gene uncertain. Germline CDR1 SGHDN, CDR2 FVKESK. Trimming stripped 2 bases from V and 1 base from J, with 8 bases between. CDR3 size: 14 residues. The CDR3 bases are TGTGCCAGCAGCCAACCAGGACGGAACACTGAAGCTTTCTTT. Protein: CASSQPGRNTEAFF. The full variable domain, with the rest looked up from reference TRBV14 and TRBJ1-1, is EAGVTQFPSHSVIEKGQTVTLRCDPISGHDNLYWYRRVMGKEIKFLLHFVKESKQDESGMPNNRFLAERTGGTYSTLKVQPAELEDSGVYFCASSQPGRNTEAFFGQGTRLTVV.

This clone showed up just a few times. The CDR3 sequence: CASSLGVNTEAFF. The CDR3 region has the DNA TGCGCCAGCAGCTTGGGAGTGAACACTGAAGCTTTCTTT. The V call is TRBV5-1, the J call TRBJ1-1; no clear D gene. Germline V gene sequence: CDR1 SGHRS, CDR2 YFSETQ. The V and J ends lost 0 bases and 0 bases respectively, with 3 bases between them. The CDR3 loop spans 13 amino acids.

The rearrangement joins TRBV7-2 to TRBJ1-6; D remains ambiguous. Deletions cut 3 bases from V and 7 bases from J, with 7 bases between. There are 13 residues in the CDR3. CDR1 and CDR2 (germline): SGHTA, FQGNSA. The CDR3: CASSFTSNSPLHF. Here the CDR3 DNA reads TGTGCCAGCAGCTTTACCTCCAATTCACCCCTCCACTTT.